Below, 3 T cell receptor beta chains from the same sample are listed, as sequenced in a study of CD8+ T cells in alopecia areata. In each case, RNA was isolated and then reverse transcribed into cDNA as the sequencing template. Repertoires were generated with immunoSEQ multiplex PCR, while TCRdb's copy carries only in-frame clones and drops some. The repertoire holds 140,000 or so clones, with about two thirds as singletons. The sequencing input was CD8+ T cells sorted from blood. The source of these receptors is a human donor in good health.

This clone came up a few times. V is TRBV9 and J is TRBJ1-4; a weak D match, TRBD1 (5 bases). V lost 0 bases and J lost 6, with 9 bases in between. Germline V gives CDR1 SGDLS, CDR2 YYNGEE. The CDR3 has 14 amino acids. In nucleotides, the CDR3 is TGTGCCAGCAGCGTAGGAGGGGACGATGAAAAACTGTTTTTT. Its translation: CASSVGGDDEKLFF. Complete variable domain (other parts from reference TRBV9 and TRBJ1-4): DSGVTQTPKHLITATGQRVTLRCSPRSGDLSVYWYQQSLDQGLQFLIQYYNGEERAKGNILERFSAQQFPDLHSELNLSSLELGDSALYFCASSVGGDDEKLFFGSGTQLSVL.

This chain links TRBV29-1 with TRBJ2-1; 7 bases match TRBD1. Germline-derived CDR1 and CDR2 are SQVTM and ANQGSEA. V shed 4 bases, J shed 6 bases, and the junction held 9 bases outside the gene matches. The CDR3 extends over 14 amino acids. The CDR3 reads CSVVHRGTANEQFF. In DNA form, the CDR3 reads TGCAGCGTTGTGCATCGAGGGACAGCCAATGAGCAGTTCTTC.

The chain links TRBV14 to TRBJ2-3; D uncertain. Trimming stripped 1 base from V and 6 bases from J, with 8 bases between. Germline CDR1 is SGHDN and CDR2 is FVKESK. CDR3 length: 13 amino acids. The chain's CDR3 is CASSQVLVDTQYF. CDR3 sequence (DNA): TGTGCCAGCAGCCAAGTGCTAGTGGATACGCAGTATTTT. Full variable domain (missing parts from reference TRBV14 and TRBJ2-3): EAGVTQFPSHSVIEKGQTVTLRCDPISGHDNLYWYRRVMGKEIKFLLHFVKESKQDESGMPNNRFLAERTGGTYSTLKVQPAELEDSGVYFCASSQVLVDTQYFGPGTRLTVL.